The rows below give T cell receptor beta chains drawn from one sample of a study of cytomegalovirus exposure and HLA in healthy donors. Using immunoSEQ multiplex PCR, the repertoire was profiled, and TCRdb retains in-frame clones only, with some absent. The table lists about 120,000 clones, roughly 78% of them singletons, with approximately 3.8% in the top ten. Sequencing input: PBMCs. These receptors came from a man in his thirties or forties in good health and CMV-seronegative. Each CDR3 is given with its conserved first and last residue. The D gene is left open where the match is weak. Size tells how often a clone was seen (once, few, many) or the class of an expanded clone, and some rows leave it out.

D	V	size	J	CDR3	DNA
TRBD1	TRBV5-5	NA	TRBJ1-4	CASSWDRGWNEKLFF	TGTGCCAGCAGCTGGGACAGGGGATGGAATGAAAAACTGTTTTTT
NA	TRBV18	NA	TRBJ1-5	CASSPPLGQGGQPQHF	TGTGCCAGCTCACCACCACTGGGTCAGGGTGGTCAGCCCCAGCATTTT
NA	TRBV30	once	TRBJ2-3	CAWSVLDSGKTPDTQYF	TGTGCCTGGAGTGTACTCGACAGTGGAAAGACTCCAGATACGCAGTATTTT
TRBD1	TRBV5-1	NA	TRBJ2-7	CASSNRGYEQYF	TGCGCCAGCAGCAACAGGGGATACGAGCAGTACTTC
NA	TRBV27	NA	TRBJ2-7	CASSPYGTGVSSYEQYF	TGTGCCAGCAGTCCCTACGGGACTGGCGTTAGCTCCTACGAGCAGTACTTC
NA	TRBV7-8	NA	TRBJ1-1	CASSLKGLDRWITEAFF	TGTGCCAGCAGCTTAAAAGGACTCGACAGGTGGATCACTGAAGCTTTCTTT
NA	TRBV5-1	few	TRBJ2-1	CASSFTGNEQFF	TGCGCCAGCAGCTTTACAGGGAATGAGCAGTTCTTC
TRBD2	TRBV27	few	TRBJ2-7	CASSPRDYRSYEQYF	TGTGCCAGCAGTCCAAGGGACTACCGCTCCTACGAGCAGTACTTC
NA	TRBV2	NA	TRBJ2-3	CASSLSESTDTQYF	TGTGCCAGCAGTCTTAGCGAGAGCACAGATACGCAGTATTTT
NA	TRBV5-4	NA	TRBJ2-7	CATSSSYEQYF	TGTGCCACCTCGAGCTCCTACGAGCAGTACTTC
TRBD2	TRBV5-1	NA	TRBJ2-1	CASSSASGGQSEQFF	TGCGCCAGCAGTTCTGCTAGCGGGGGGCAAAGTGAGCAGTTCTTC
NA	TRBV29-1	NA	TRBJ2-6	CSVGEQGPGANVLTF	TGCAGCGTTGGAGAACAGGGCCCTGGGGCCAACGTCCTGACTTTC
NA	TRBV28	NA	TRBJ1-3	CASSLGGVEYLIYF	TGTGCCAGCAGTTTGGGGGGGGTGGAATACTTGATATATTTT
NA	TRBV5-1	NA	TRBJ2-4	CASRQGGGNIQYF	TGCGCCAGCAGGCAGGGGGGTGGAAACATTCAGTACTTC
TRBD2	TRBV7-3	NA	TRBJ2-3	CASSLTGERGRNTQYF	TGTGCCAGCAGCTTAACGGGCGAGCGGGGGAGAAATACGCAGTATTTT
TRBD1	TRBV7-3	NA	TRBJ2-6	CASSFVKGALGANVLTF	TGTGCCAGCAGCTTTGTCAAGGGGGCGCTTGGGGCCAACGTCCTGACTTTC
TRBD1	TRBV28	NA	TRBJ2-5	CASSSHRGQETQYF	TGTGCCAGCAGTTCTCACAGGGGCCAAGAGACCCAGTACTTC
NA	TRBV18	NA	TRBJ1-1	CASYGGLNTEAFF	TGTGCCAGCTACGGAGGGTTGAACACTGAAGCTTTCTTT
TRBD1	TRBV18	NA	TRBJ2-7	CASSAGQGPYEQYF	TGTGCCAGCTCCGCGGGACAGGGCCCCTACGAGCAGTACTTC
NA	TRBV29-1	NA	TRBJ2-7	CSARSGAGRYEQYF	TGCAGCGCAAGATCAGGGGCAGGCCGTTACGAGCAGTACTTC
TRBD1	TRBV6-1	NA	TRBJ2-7	CASTVQGSSYEQYF	TGTGCCAGCACCGTACAGGGGAGCTCCTACGAGCAGTACTTC
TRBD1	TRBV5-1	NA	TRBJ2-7	CASSYNPGQDYEQYF	TGCGCCAGCAGCTACAACCCGGGACAGGACTACGAGCAGTACTTC
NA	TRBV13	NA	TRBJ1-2	CASRTTPGLRGYTF	TGTGCCAGCAGAACCACCCCGGGTCTGCGCGGCTACACCTTC
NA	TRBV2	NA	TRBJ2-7	CAGRAVPGSHYEQYF	TGTGCCGGTCGGGCCGTTCCGGGGTCCCACTACGAGCAGTACTTC
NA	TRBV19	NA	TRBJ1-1	CASSISIRVTEAFF	TGTGCCAGTAGTATTTCGATCAGGGTCACTGAAGCTTTCTTT
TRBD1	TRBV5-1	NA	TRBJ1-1	CASTNGQGARKGNTEAFF	TGCGCCAGTACCAATGGACAGGGGGCGCGCAAAGGGAACACTGAAGCTTTCTTT
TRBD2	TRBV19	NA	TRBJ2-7	CASSFSGESSYEQYF	TGTGCCAGTAGTTTTAGCGGGGAAAGCTCCTACGAGCAGTACTTC
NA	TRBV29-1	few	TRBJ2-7	CSVRNRDEQYF	TGCAGCGTAAGAAACAGGGACGAGCAGTACTTC
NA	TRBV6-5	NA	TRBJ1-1	CASSYGREGTEAFF	TGTGCCAGCAGTTACGGGAGGGAAGGCACTGAAGCTTTCTTT
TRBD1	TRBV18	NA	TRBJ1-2	CASSLRDRGVSNYGYTF	TGTGCCAGCTCACTCCGGGACAGGGGAGTTTCTAACTATGGCTACACCTTC
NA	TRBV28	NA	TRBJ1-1	CASSLRGEAFF	TGTGCCAGCAGTTTACGGGGTGAAGCTTTCTTT
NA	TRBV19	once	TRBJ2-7	CASSIGRGAGEQYF	TGTGCCAGTAGTATAGGCAGGGGGGCCGGCGAGCAGTACTTC
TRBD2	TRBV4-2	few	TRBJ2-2	CASSLNSAGGESGELFF	TGTGCCAGCAGTCTCAATTCAGCGGGGGGGGAATCCGGGGAGCTGTTTTTT
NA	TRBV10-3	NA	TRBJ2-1	CAISESGNRGEQFF	TGTGCCATCAGTGAGTCCGGGAATCGTGGTGAGCAGTTCTTC
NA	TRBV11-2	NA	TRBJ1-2	CASSLVQGAYGYTF	TGTGCCAGCAGCTTAGTACAGGGCGCCTATGGCTACACCTTC
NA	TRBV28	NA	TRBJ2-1	CQAGSSYNEQFF	TGTCAGGCGGGGAGCTCCTACAATGAGCAGTTCTTC